The rows below give T cell receptor beta chains drawn from one sample of a study of blood T cell repertoires in COVID-19. Clones were sequenced by immunoSEQ multiplex PCR, and TCRdb holds only the in-frame ones, with some missing. The sample yields a few hundred thousand clones, around 81% seen once. Sequenced: peripheral blood. All receptors derive from a woman aged 60-70 years with acute or convalescent COVID-19. The CDR3 runs from the conserved cysteine through the conserved F or W. Each record gives: clone size, D gene, V gene, J gene, CDR3 protein, CDR3 DNA. A D gene is named only where the DNA matches it firmly. Where a row states a size, it is once, few, many or the class of an expanded clone; other rows omit it.

>.|.|TRBV15|TRBJ1-4
CATSRSRGPNEKLFF
TGTGCCACCAGCAGATCCAGGGGCCCGAATGAAAAACTGTTTTTT
>.|.|TRBV5-1|TRBJ2-1
CASSETGIYNEQFF
TGCGCCAGCAGCGAAACAGGGATATACAATGAGCAGTTCTTC
>.|.|TRBV4-1|TRBJ1-2
CASSQVMVRAGERGYTF
TGCGCCAGCAGCCAAGTCATGGTTAGGGCAGGGGAACGTGGCTACACCTTC
>.|.|TRBV30|TRBJ2-2
CAWSPRTAHGTGELFF
TGTGCCTGGAGCCCGCGGACAGCCCACGGCACCGGGGAGCTGTTTTTT
>.|TRBD1|TRBV10-3|TRBJ1-4
CAISDSTGGFEKLFF
TGTGCCATCAGTGACTCGACAGGGGGTTTTGAAAAACTGTTTTTT
>.|TRBD1|TRBV10-3|TRBJ2-7
CAISEPGQNEQYF
TGTGCCATCAGTGAGCCGGGACAGAACGAGCAGTACTTC
>.|.|TRBV30|TRBJ1-1
CAWRADTLKAFF
TGTGCCTGGAGGGCGGATACATTGAAAGCTTTCTTT
>.|TRBD2|TRBV7-6|TRBJ2-3
CASRLGTTADTQYF
TGTGCCAGCAGATTGGGGACTACCGCAGATACGCAGTATTTT
>.|TRBD2|TRBV6-5|TRBJ2-1
CASSYSSGAYNEQFF
TGTGCCAGCAGTTACTCTAGCGGGGCCTACAATGAGCAGTTCTTC
>.|TRBD2|TRBV11-1|TRBJ2-7
CASSPSGVDEQYF
TGTGCCAGCAGCCCTAGCGGGGTGGACGAGCAGTACTTC
>once|TRBD1|TRBV7-8|TRBJ2-7
CASTPGRGPYEQYF
TGTGCCTCCACACCGGGAAGGGGGCCTTACGAGCAGTACTTC
>few|TRBD1|TRBV27|TRBJ1-1
CASVLKWTGREEAFF
TGTGCCAGTGTCTTGAAGTGGACAGGGAGGGAGGAAGCTTTCTTT
>once|.|TRBV9|TRBJ2-3
CASSVGDFAGLTDTQYF
TGTGCCAGCAGCGTAGGGGATTTCGCGGGTCTAACAGATACGCAGTATTTT
>.|.|TRBV7-9|TRBJ1-4
CASQRGRGEKLFF
TGTGCCAGCCAGAGAGGGCGCGGCGAAAAACTGTTTTTT
>.|.|TRBV2|TRBJ1-1
CASSGAGTEAFF
TGTGCCAGCAGTGGGGCAGGGACTGAAGCTTTCTTT
>.|TRBD1|TRBV29-1|TRBJ1-2
CSVETRDRGQMHGGYTF
TGCAGCGTTGAAACTCGGGACAGGGGGCAGATGCATGGTGGCTACACCTTC
>.|.|TRBV11-2|TRBJ1-3
CASSLGTGSSGNTIYF
TGTGCCAGCAGCTTAGGTACCGGGAGCTCTGGAAACACCATATATTTT
>few|TRBD1|TRBV7-6|TRBJ1-3
CASSLGGTGSGNTIYF
TGTGCCAGCAGCTTAGGGGGGACAGGCTCTGGAAACACCATATATTTT
>once|TRBD1|TRBV5-6|TRBJ1-2
CASSLGTGWYGYTF
TGTGCCAGCAGCTTGGGGACAGGGTGGTATGGCTACACCTTC
>.|TRBD2|TRBV5-6|TRBJ2-5
CASSSGPGLARKTQYF
TGTGCCAGCAGCTCGGGGCCGGGACTAGCGAGGAAGACCCAGTACTTC
>few|.|TRBV13|TRBJ1-1
CASSLGRGIEAFF
TGTGCCAGCAGCTTAGGCCGGGGGATTGAAGCTTTCTTT
>.|.|TRBV12-1|TRBJ1-1
CASSFRVMNTEAFF
TGTGCCAGCAGCTTTCGCGTTATGAACACTGAAGCTTTCTTT
>.|.|TRBV3-1/TRBV3-2|TRBJ1-1
CASSQGGQGNTEAFF
TGTGCCAGCAGCCAAGGAGGCCAGGGGAACACTGAAGCTTTCTTT
>.|.|TRBV4-2|TRBJ2-7
CASSQAQNYEQYF
TGTGCCAGCAGCCAAGCCCAAAACTACGAGCAGTACTTC
>.|.|TRBV24-1|TRBJ2-3
CATSDFLRTDTQYF
TGTGCCACCAGTGATTTCCTACGTACAGATACGCAGTATTTT
>.|.|TRBV7-2|TRBJ2-2
CASSTQPRGVLWGTGELFF
TGTGCCAGCAGCACCCAGCCGCGGGGTGTCTTGTGGGGTACCGGGGAGCTGTTTTTT
>.|.|TRBV6-5|TRBJ1-5
CASSYEGDRNQPQHF
TGTGCCAGCAGTTACGAGGGGGATCGTAATCAGCCCCAGCATTTT
>.|.|TRBV9|TRBJ1-2
CASSVAQGGANYGYTF
TGTGCCAGCAGCGTGGCCCAGGGAGGGGCGAACTATGGCTACACCTTC
>once|.|TRBV5-1|TRBJ2-1
CASSLDSLRQDNEQFF
TGCGCCAGCAGCCTAGATAGCTTAAGACAGGACAATGAGCAGTTCTTC
>.|.|TRBV3-1/TRBV3-2|TRBJ1-2
CASSQGSGGAEGYTF
TGTGCCAGCAGCCAAGGGTCGGGAGGGGCTGAGGGCTACACCTTC
>.|.|TRBV3-1/TRBV3-2|TRBJ2-7
CASSQFPGGNYEQYF
TGTGCCAGCAGCCAATTTCCAGGGGGGAACTACGAGCAGTACTTC
>.|TRBD2|TRBV3-1/TRBV3-2|TRBJ2-4
CASSLSWAGEDIQYF
TGTGCCAGCAGCCTCTCTTGGGCGGGGGAGGACATTCAGTACTTC
>.|TRBD2|TRBV5-1|TRBJ2-7
CASSLAGRGEDEQYF
TGCGCCAGCAGCTTGGCCGGCCGGGGGGAGGACGAGCAGTACTTC
>.|TRBD1|TRBV5-4|TRBJ2-1
CASIDGRQGDNEQFF
TGTGCCAGCATCGATGGGAGACAGGGGGACAATGAGCAGTTCTTC
>once|TRBD2|TRBV10-2|TRBJ2-1
CASSDGTRRYSYEQFF
TGCGCCAGCAGTGATGGGACTAGACGATATAGCTATGAGCAGTTCTTC
>.|TRBD1|TRBV19|TRBJ2-7
CASSTGQGARSYEQYF
TGTGCCAGTAGTACCGGACAGGGGGCCCGCTCCTACGAGCAGTACTTC
>.|TRBD1|TRBV7-9|TRBJ1-2
CASSRDRVFYGYTF
TGTGCCAGCAGCCGAGACAGGGTTTTCTATGGCTACACCTTC
>.|.|TRBV4-2|TRBJ1-1
CASNSLQGGRTEAFF
TGTGCCAGCAATTCTCTTCAGGGCGGAAGGACTGAAGCTTTCTTT
>few|TRBD2|TRBV7-3|TRBJ2-5
CASSLTTGRGETQYF
TGTGCCAGCAGCTTAACGACCGGGAGGGGGGAGACCCAGTACTTC
>.|.|TRBV19|TRBJ1-2
CASKAGVTNYGYTF
TGTGCCAGCAAAGCGGGAGTAACTAACTATGGCTACACCTTC
>.|TRBD1|TRBV10-3|TRBJ2-7
CAILGQGSAEQYF
TGTGCCATCTTGGGACAGGGGTCGGCAGAGCAGTACTTC
>.|TRBD2|TRBV4-2|TRBJ2-3
CASSQDNINRGVTDTQYF
TGTGCCAGCAGCCAAGATAATATTAATCGGGGGGTCACAGATACGCAGTATTTT
>.|.|TRBV10-3|TRBJ1-6
CAISESIRSDNSPLHF
TGTGCCATCAGTGAGTCGATAAGGAGTGATAATTCACCCCTCCACTTT
>few|.|TRBV7-9|TRBJ1-1
CASSTSTANTEAFF
TGTGCCAGCAGCACGTCGACAGCGAACACTGAAGCTTTCTTT
>.|.|TRBV4-1|TRBJ2-1
CASSPHSTSPVEQFF
TGCGCCAGCAGCCCTCATTCTACTAGCCCCGTTGAGCAGTTCTTC
>.|.|TRBV5-6|TRBJ2-3
CASSSFLEGQDTQYF
TGTGCCAGCAGTTCCTTCCTAGAAGGCCAAGATACGCAGTATTTT
>.|TRBD1|TRBV5-1|TRBJ2-3
CASSAYRGEDTQYF
TGCGCCAGCAGCGCTTACAGGGGGGAAGATACGCAGTATTTT
>.|.|TRBV27|TRBJ1-2
CASSLSGLNYGYTF
TGTGCCAGCAGTTTGTCAGGATTAAACTATGGCTACACCTTC
>.|.|TRBV7-6|TRBJ1-1
CASSLRPGGDTEAFF
TGTGCCAGCAGCCTACGTCCCGGGGGGGATACTGAAGCTTTCTTT
>few|TRBD1|TRBV7-8|TRBJ1-2
CASSLGTTGTGISYGYTF
TGTGCCAGCAGCTTAGGCACTACCGGGACAGGGATCAGCTATGGCTACACCTTC
>.|.|TRBV6-6|TRBJ1-1
CASRQGTGNTEAFF
TGTGCCAGCAGGCAGGGGACGGGGAACACTGAAGCTTTCTTT
>once|.|TRBV14|TRBJ2-5
CASSQDPLGQTTQYF
TGTGCCAGCAGCCAAGACCCCCTGGGGCAGACGACCCAGTACTTC
>.|TRBD1|TRBV5-5|TRBJ1-6
CASSPQGQGNSPLHF
TGTGCCAGCAGCCCCCAGGGACAGGGCAATTCACCCCTCCACTTT
>few|TRBD1|TRBV5-1|TRBJ2-1
CASSKQGAGNEQFF
TGCGCCAGCTCAAAACAGGGGGCTGGGAATGAGCAGTTCTTC
>.|.|TRBV6-1|TRBJ1-5
CASSEMDSYSNQPQHF
TGTGCCAGCAGTGAGATGGACAGCTATAGCAATCAGCCCCAGCATTTT